This T cell receptor beta chain was found in a study of regulatory T cells in long-lasting Graves disease. Whole-study results and caveats: Analyses excluded thyroid tissue, covering peripheral blood alone.

iRepertoire HTBI primers and Arm-PCR of CDR3 regions built TCR beta libraries. TCRdb re-called the multiplex PCR reads with MiXCR, one entry per CDR3 protein. The sample lists under 700,000 distinct CDR3 sequences; roughly a sixth were seen once. Described time point: newly diagnosed GD, antithyroid drugs for less than 3 months. With RNA extracted from PBMCs as input, the TCR library was made. For this clonotype: Its specificity is not known.

Germline CDR1 MNHEY, CDR2 SMNVEV (reference sequence). The V gene lost 3 bases and the J gene lost 4 bases, with 7 bases spanning the gap. The CDR3 sequence is 14 residues long. These data also featured in a second study, about T cells in Graves' hyperthyroidism and ophthalmopathy.

The sequence was collected from a woman between 40 and 65 years old with Graves disease. The V and J genes are TRBV27 and TRBJ1-6; D not certain. This sample comprised peripheral blood mononuclear cells (PBMCs), obtained at new diagnosis, from a patient treated with antithyroid drugs. The CDR3 region is CASSFPNYNSPLHF. The CDR3 coding sequence is TGTGCCAGCAGTTTCCCCAATTATAATTCACCCCTCCACTTT.